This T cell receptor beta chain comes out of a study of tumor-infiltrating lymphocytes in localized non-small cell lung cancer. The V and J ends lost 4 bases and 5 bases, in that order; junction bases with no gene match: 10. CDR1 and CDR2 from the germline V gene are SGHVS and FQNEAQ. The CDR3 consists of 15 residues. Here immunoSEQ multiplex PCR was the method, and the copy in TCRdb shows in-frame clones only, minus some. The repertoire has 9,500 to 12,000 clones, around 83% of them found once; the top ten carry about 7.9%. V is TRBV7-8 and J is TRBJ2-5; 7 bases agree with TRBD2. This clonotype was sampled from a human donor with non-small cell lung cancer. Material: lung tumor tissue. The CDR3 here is CASSSRGGRGETQYF. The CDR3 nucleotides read TGTGCCAGCAGCTCCCGAGGTGGGCGGGGGGAGACCCAGTACTTC.